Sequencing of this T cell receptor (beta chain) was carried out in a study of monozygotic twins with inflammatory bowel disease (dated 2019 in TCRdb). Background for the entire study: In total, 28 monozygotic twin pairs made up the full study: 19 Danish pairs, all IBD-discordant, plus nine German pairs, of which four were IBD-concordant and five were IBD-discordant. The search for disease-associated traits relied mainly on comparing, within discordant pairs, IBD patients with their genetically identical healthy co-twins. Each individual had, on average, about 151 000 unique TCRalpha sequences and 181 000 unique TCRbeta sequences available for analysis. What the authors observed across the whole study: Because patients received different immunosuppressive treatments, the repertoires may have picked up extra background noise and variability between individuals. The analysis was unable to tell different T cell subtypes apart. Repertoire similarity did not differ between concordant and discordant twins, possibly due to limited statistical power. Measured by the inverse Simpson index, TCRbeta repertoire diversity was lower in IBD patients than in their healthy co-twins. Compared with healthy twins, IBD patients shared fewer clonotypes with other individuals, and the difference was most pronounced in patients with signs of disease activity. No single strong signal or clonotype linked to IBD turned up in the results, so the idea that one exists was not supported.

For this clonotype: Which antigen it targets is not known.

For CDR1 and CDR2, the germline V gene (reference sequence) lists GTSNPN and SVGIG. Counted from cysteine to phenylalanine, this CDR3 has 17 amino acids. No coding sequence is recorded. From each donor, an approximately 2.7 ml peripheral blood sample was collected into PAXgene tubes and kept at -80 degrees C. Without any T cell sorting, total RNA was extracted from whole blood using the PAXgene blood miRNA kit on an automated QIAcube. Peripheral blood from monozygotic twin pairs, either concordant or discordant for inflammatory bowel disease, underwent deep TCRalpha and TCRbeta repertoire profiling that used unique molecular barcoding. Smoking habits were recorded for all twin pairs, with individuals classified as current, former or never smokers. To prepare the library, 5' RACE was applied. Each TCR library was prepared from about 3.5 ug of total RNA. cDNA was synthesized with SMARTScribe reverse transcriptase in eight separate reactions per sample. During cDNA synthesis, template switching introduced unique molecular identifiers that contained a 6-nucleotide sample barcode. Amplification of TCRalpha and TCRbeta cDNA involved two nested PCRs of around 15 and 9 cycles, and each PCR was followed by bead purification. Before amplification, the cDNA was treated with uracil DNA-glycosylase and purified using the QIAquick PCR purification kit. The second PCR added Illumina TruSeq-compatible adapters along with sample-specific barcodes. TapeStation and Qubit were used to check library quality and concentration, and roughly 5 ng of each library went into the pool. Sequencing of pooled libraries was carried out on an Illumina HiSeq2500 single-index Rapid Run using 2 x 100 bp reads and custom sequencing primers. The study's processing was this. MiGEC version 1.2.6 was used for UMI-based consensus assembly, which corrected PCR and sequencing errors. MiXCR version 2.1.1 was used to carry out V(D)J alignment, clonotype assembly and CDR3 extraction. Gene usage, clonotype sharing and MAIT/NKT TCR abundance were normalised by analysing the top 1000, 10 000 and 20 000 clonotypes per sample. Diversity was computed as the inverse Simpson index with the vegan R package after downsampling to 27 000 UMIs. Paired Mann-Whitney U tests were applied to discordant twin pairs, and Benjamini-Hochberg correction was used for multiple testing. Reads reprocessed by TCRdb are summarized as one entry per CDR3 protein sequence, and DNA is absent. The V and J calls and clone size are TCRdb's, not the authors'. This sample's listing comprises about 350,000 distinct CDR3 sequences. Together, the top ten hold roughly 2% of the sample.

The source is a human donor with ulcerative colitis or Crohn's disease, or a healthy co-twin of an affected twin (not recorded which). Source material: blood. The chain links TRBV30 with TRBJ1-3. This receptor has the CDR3 CAWSSRTLVSSGNTIYF.